This record covers a single T cell receptor beta chain. The antigen is not known. The sample belongs to a study of Ad26.COV2.S vaccination and SARS-CoV-2 variants. Whole-study context: Ad26.COV2.S, an intramuscular injection, was given once or twice 56 days apart.

This CDR3 comprises 15 residues. The V segment lost 1 base and the J segment 3 bases; nucleotides outside the gene matches: 3. Germline-derived CDR1 and CDR2 are SGDLS and YYNGEE. Study findings and constraints: The TCR-based breadth and depth measures might underestimate overall T cell responses.

Indicated treatment: around 19 received Ad26.COV2.S at low or high dose, single or two shots; a few received placebo; per-sample allocation not given. Repertoires come from day 63 after the first vaccine or placebo injection. A Boston adult aged 18-55 years was the donor. Vaccination employed an Ad26 vector expressing the Wuhan-strain SARS-CoV-2 spike. Clones were sequenced by immunoSEQ multiplex PCR, and TCRdb holds only the in-frame ones, with some missing. The repertoire holds a few hundred thousand clones, 90% seen once, with approximately 12% in the top ten. The starting material was peripheral blood, obtained in a trial of Ad26.COV2.S vaccine versus placebo. The source of this sequence is a person aged 18 to 59 who received the Ad26.COV2.S COVID-19 vaccine or a placebo. The chain is built from TRBV9 and TRBJ2-1; TRBD2 matches at 8 bases. CDR3 sequence: CASSVTGTSYNEQFF. CDR3 DNA: TGTGCCAGCAGCGTAACCGGGACTAGCTACAATGAGCAGTTCTTC.